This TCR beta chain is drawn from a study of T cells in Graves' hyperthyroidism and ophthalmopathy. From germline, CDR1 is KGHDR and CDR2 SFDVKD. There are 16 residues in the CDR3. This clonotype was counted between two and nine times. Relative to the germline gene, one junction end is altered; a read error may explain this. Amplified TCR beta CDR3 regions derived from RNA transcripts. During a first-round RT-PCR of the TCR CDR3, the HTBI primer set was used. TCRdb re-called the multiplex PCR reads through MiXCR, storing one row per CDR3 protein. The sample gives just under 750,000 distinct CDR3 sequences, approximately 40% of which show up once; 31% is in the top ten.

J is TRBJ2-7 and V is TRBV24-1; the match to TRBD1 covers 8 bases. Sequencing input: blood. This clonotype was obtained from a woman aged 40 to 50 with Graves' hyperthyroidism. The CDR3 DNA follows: TGTGCCAGCAGTTATTCCACCGGGACAGGCGCCTACGAGCAGTACTTC. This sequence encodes CASSYSTGTGAYEQYF.